This T cell receptor (beta chain) stems from a study of CD8 T cells in Susac syndrome. This CDR3 contains 13 residues. Trimming left V 0 bases short and J 2 bases short, with 3 bases between. Per germline, CDR1 LGHDT and CDR2 YNNKEL (reference sequence). Study conclusions and caveats: An acknowledgment was made by the study that its TCR sequencing and HLA analysis involved relatively few individuals.

Reverse transcription of about 0.5 to 1 ug RNA was carried out with random hexamers. TCRdb analysed the immunoSEQ multiplex PCR reads with MiXCR anew, one entry per CDR3 protein. Of 150,000 to 200,000 distinct CDR3 sequences listed, about 93% are singletons. Comments on this clonotype: Its antigen is unidentified.

Sequencing was done on a sample of CD4+ T cells from PBMCs. The chain joins TRBV3-1 to TRBJ2-3; no clear D gene. The sequence derives from a human donor in good health. CDR3 region: CASSQDYTDTQYF. The CDR3 DNA reads as TGTGCCAGCAGCCAAGATTACACAGATACGCAGTATTTT.